Listed here are 4 T cell receptor beta chains from one sample, sequenced in a study of T cell responses to AZD1222 COVID-19 vaccine (dated by TCRdb to the early 2020s). According to the study, the label for this sample's time point signals: baseline before first vaccination. Libraries were constructed by the immunoSEQ multiplex PCR assay. TCRdb took over this immuneACCESS table, retaining in-frame rearrangements with V and J assigned. Such tables are incomplete; in checked studies, under half of the missing clones stem from an unresolved V gene, and the remainder is unexplained. The sample table holds roughly 120,000 clones, of which less than 90% were seen once. The ten biggest clones cover around 9.4% of the sample. Here the sequenced sample was peripheral blood, taken on day 0 of AZD1222 vaccination. Every receptor here comes from an adult in good health.

This chain connects TRBV3-1 (or the pseudogene TRBV3-2) to TRBJ2-5; 8 bases are shared with TRBD1. This CDR3 has 14 amino acids. The ends lost 4 bases at V and 2 bases at J; junction bases unmatched: 3. The V gene's germline CDR1 is LGHDT and CDR2 YNNKEL (reference sequence). The CDR3 loop reads CASSLNRGQETQYF. The CDR3, as DNA: TGTGCCAGCAGCCTAAACAGGGGGCAAGAGACCCAGTACTTC.

This clone has a single count. The chain has TRBV10-2 and TRBJ2-3, with D unclear. The germline gives CDR1 WSHSY, CDR2 SAAADI. CDR3 length equals 13 residues. V lost 3 bases to trimming and J lost 2 bases, with 6 bases between them. The CDR3 bases are TGCGCCAGCAGTGATCGGCTCACAGATACGCAGTATTTT. It specifies CASSDRLTDTQYF.

The chain joins TRBV6-5 to TRBJ2-7; D unresolved. CDR1 is MNHEY and CDR2 is SVGAGI in the germline V gene. The CDR3 sequence is 14 residues long. The V end was cut by 7 bases, the J end by 5 bases, with 18 bases between. The CDR3 nucleotides read TGTGCCAGCATTACTCCTTCGGCGATCCACGAGCAGTACTTC. Translating gives CASITPSAIHEQYF.

This clone was seen only a few times. The genes are TRBV7-9 and TRBJ2-5; D might be TRBD1 (7 bases). With 5 bases removed from V and 3 bases from J, the gap between germline ends came to 16 bases. Germline V lookup: CDR1 SEHNR, CDR2 FQNEAQ (reference sequence). The length of the CDR3 is 15 residues. CDR3 DNA sequence: TGTGCCAGCAGCCAAACCGCAGGGGGGAAAGAGACCCAGTACTTC. Protein sequence: CASSQTAGGKETQYF.